The present T cell receptor beta chain was sequenced within a study of blood T cell repertoires in COVID-19. Using immunoSEQ multiplex PCR, the repertoire was profiled, and TCRdb retains in-frame clones only, with some absent. The sample includes about 53,000 clones, almost 85% seen only once; the top ten take 14%. The sequencing sample was made of peripheral blood. The TCR originated in a human donor in a cohort sampled during active COVID-19.

CDR3: CATSDLSTGVTGELFF. CDR3 coding DNA: TGTGCCACCAGTGATTTGTCTACAGGGGTCACCGGGGAGCTGTTTTTT. The chain joins TRBV24-1 to TRBJ2-2; 7 nucleotides agree with TRBD1. The CDR3 extends over 16 amino acids. Germline CDR1 is KGHDR and CDR2 is SFDVKD. The trim removed 0 bases at V and 4 bases at J, leaving 4 bases unmatched.